This TCR beta chain emerged from a study of blood T cell repertoires in COVID-19. Germline V gives CDR1 KGHSH, CDR2 LQKENI. The V end lost 3 bases, the J end lost 2 bases, and 12 bases lay between the germline ends. The CDR3 sequence is 15 residues long. TCRdb's copy holds only in-frame clones and misses some; the assay was immunoSEQ multiplex PCR. The profile shows roughly 130,000 clones, 80% to 85% of them singletons. Specimen: PBMCs or T cells enriched from blood (not recorded which). The gene calls are TRBV18 and TRBJ2-3; perhaps TRBD1 as D (5 bases). The receptor comes from a woman between 25 and 40 years old who had recovered from COVID-19. The CDR3 DNA follows: TGTGCCAGCTCACCGCCAGGGTGGGCCACAGATACGCAGTATTTT. Translation: CASSPPGWATDTQYF. Combining the CDR3 with reference TRBV18 and TRBJ2-3 gives the whole variable domain NAGVMQNPRHLVRRRGQEARLRCSPMKGHSHVYWYRQLPEEGLKFMVYLQKENIIDESGMPKERFSAEFPKEGPSILRIQQVVRGDSAAYFCASSPPGWATDTQYFGPGTRLTVL.